This T cell receptor beta chain was retrieved from a study of cytomegalovirus exposure and HLA in healthy donors. General study results and limits: Later analysis identified a missense DCLRE1C variant that was linked to TCR beta V- and J-gene trimming. The majority of TCR sequences were rare, yet some public TCRs appeared in many donors. The listing of approximately 160 TCR beta chains classed them as cytomegalovirus-associated. Presence/absence analyses assumed roughly uniform sequencing depth across donors, which may not hold.

For this clone: Its antigen is as yet unknown.

After removal of 5 bases from V and 7 bases from J, the junction contained 8 bases not matched to a gene. The CDR3 consists of 14 residues. Germline CDR1 is SGHVS and CDR2 is FNYEAQ. Primers included in the PCR were 60 Vbeta and 13 Jbeta primers. Clones were read by immunoSEQ multiplex PCR, and TCRdb kept only the in-frame ones, dropping some. The table includes about 130,000 clones, 79% detected once. The V call is TRBV7-6, the J call TRBJ2-1; 7 bases are a match to TRBD1. The clonotype was recovered from a man aged 35 to 55 in good health and CMV-seropositive. Source material: PBMCs. The CDR3 region is CASSPRLTGNEQFF. The CDR3 DNA follows: TGTGCCAGCAGCCCCCGGCTGACAGGGAATGAGCAGTTCTTC.